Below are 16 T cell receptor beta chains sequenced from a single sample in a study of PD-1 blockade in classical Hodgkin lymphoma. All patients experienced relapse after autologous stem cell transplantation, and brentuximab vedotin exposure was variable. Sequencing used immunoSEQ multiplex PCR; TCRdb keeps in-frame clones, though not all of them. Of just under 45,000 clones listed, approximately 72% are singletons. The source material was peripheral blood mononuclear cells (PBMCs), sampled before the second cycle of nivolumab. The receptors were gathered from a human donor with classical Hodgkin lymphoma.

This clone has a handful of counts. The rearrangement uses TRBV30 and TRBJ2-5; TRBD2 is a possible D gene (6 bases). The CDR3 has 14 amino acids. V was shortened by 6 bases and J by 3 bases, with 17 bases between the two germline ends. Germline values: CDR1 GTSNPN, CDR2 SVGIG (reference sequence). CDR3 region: CACELTSRKETQYF. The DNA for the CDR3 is TGTGCCTGCGAACTGACTAGTAGGAAAGAGACCCAGTACTTC. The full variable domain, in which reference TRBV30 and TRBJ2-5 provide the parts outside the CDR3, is SQTIHQWPATLVQPVGSPLSLECTVEGTSNPNLYWYRQAAGRGLQLLFYSVGIGQISSEVPQNLSASRPQDRQFILSSKKLLLSDSGFYLCACELTSRKETQYFGPGTRLLVL.

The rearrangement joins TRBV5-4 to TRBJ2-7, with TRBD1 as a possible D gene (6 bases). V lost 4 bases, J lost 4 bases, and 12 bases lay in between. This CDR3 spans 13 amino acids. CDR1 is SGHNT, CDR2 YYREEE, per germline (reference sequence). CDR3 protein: CASSHRADYEQYF. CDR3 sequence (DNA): TGTGCCAGCAGCCACAGGGCCGATTACGAGCAGTACTTC. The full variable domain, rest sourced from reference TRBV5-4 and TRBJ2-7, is ETGVTQSPTHLIKTRGQQVTLRCSSQSGHNTVSWYQQALGQGPQFIFQYYREEENGRGNFPPRFSGLQFPNYSSELNVNALELDDSALYLCASSHRADYEQYFGPGTRLTVT.

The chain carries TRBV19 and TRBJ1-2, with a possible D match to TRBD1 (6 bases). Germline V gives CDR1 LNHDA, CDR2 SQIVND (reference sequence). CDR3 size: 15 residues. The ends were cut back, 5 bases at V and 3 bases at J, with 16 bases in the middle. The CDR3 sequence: CASSPRGRIDYGYTF. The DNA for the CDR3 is TGTGCCAGTAGTCCGCGGGGGCGGATCGACTATGGCTACACCTTC.

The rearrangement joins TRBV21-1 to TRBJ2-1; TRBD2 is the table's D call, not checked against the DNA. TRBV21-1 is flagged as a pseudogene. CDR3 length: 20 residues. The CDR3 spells CASSKAKLKPGLAGPRVQFF. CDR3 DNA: TGTGCCAGCAGCAAAGCGAAGTTGAAACCGGGACTAGCGGGGCCGCGGGTGCAGTTCTTC.

CDR3 sequence (DNA): TGCAGCGTTGAAGATTGGGGCAGACCGAACACCGGGGAGCTGTTTTTT. It is translated as CSVEDWGRPNTGELFF. The chain recombines TRBV29-1 with TRBJ2-2; a possible D gene is TRBD1 (5 bases). V was trimmed by 0 bases and J by 0 bases, leaving 11 bases between them. From germline, CDR1 is SQVTM and CDR2 ANQGSEA. This CDR3 is built from 16 residues.

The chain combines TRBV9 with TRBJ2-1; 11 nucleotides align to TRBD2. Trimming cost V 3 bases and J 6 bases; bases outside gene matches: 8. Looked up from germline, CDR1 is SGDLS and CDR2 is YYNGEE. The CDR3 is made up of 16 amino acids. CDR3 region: CASSGYTSGGSNEQFF. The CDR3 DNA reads TGTGCCAGCAGCGGCTACACTAGCGGGGGATCCAATGAGCAGTTCTTC.

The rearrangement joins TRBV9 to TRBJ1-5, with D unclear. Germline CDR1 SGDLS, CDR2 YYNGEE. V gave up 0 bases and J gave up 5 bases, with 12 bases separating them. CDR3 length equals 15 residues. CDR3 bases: TGTGCCAGCAGCGTAGACAGTCGTTGGGATCAGCCCCAGCATTTT. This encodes CASSVDSRWDQPQHF.

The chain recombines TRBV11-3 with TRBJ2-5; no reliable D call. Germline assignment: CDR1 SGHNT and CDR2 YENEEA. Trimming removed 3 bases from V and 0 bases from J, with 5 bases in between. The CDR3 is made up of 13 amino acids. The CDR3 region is CASSLADQETQYF. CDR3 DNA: TGTGCCAGCAGCTTGGCGGACCAAGAGACCCAGTACTTC.

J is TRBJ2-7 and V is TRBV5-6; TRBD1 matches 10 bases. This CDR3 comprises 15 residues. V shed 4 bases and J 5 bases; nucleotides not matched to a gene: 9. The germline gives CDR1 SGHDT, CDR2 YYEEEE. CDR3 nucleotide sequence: TGTGCCAGCAGCCTCGGGACAGGGGCTAGGGACGAGCAGTACTTC. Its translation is CASSLGTGARDEQYF.

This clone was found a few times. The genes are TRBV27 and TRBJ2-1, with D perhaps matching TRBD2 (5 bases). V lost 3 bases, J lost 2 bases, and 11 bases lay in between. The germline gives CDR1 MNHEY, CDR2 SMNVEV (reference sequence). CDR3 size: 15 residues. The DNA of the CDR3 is TGTGCCAGCAGTTTTGTGGGAGTACCCTACAATGAGCAGTTCTTC. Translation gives CASSFVGVPYNEQFF.

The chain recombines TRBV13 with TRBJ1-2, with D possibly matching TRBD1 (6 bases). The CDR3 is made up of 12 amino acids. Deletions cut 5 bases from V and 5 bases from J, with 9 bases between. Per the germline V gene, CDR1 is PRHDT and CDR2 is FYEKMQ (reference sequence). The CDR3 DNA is TGTGCCAGCAGCCAGAGGGGGTATGGCTACACCTTC. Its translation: CASSQRGYGYTF.

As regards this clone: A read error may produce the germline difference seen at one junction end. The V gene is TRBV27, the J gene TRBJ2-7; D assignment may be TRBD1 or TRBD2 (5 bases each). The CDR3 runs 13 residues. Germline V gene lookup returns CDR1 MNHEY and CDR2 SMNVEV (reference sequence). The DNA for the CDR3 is TGTGCCAGCAGCCTAGGGAGACAGTCTGAGCGGTACTTC. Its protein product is CASSLGRQSERYF.

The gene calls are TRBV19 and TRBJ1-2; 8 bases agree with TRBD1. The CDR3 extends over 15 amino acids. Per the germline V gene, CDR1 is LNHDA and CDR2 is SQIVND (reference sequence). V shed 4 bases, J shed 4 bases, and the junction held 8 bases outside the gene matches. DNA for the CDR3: TGTGCCAGTAGTAGGGGGACAGGAGGATTCTATGGCTACACCTTC. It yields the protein CASSRGTGGFYGYTF.

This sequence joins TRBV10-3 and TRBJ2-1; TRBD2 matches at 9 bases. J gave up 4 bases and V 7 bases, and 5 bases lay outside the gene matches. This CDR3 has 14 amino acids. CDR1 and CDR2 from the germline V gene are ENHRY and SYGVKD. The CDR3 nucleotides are TGTGCCATCACCCCTAGCGGGGATTACAATGAGCAGTTCTTC. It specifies CAITPSGDYNEQFF.

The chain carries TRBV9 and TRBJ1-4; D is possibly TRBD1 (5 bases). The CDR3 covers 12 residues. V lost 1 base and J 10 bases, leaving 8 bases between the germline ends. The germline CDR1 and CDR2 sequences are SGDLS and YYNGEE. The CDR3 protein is CASSVLGGKLFF. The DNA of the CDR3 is TGTGCCAGCAGCGTATTGGGGGGAAAACTGTTTTTT.

In DNA form, the CDR3 reads TGTGCCAGCACCGGGACAGGGGCCAGGAAGCAGTACTTC. Amino acid sequence: CASTGTGARKQYF. The chain couples TRBV27 to TRBJ2-7; the match to TRBD1 covers 10 bases. The CDR3 covers 13 residues. CDR1 and CDR2 (germline): MNHEY, SMNVEV (reference sequence). Losses at the gene ends were 7 bases for V and 8 bases for J; bases not matched to a gene: 8.